The 23 T cell receptor beta chains below all came from one sample that was sequenced in a study of T cells of healthy individuals. Each CDR3 protein is one row after TCRdb ran MiXCR on the 5' RACE reads. The table lists approximately 52,000 distinct CDR3 sequences, roughly 15% of them singletons. The receptor source for this set is a human donor in good health.

The V call is TRBV7-2, the J call TRBJ1-5; D remains ambiguous. CDR3 length equals 17 residues. The V end lost 1 base, the J end lost 0 bases, and 13 bases lay between the germline ends. CDR1 SGHTA and CDR2 FQGNSA come from the germline V gene. This CDR3 is CASSLGVGPISNQPQHF. CDR3 nucleotides: TGTGCCAGCAGCTTAGGGGTGGGCCCAATTAGCAATCAGCCCCAGCATTTT.

This clonotype was counted at least ten times. The chain recombines TRBV20-1 with TRBJ2-6, with D possibly TRBD2 on 5 matching bases. CDR3 size: 15 residues. V gave up 6 bases and J gave up 4 bases, with 16 bases separating them. CDR1 DFQATT and CDR2 SNEGSKA come from the germline V gene (reference sequence). The DNA of the CDR3 is TGCAGTGCATTCGCACGGGGATCCGGGGCCAACGTCCTGACTTTC. It translates to CSAFARGSGANVLTF.

The chain employs TRBV3-1 and TRBJ2-5; D may be TRBD2 (6 bases). This CDR3 has 14 amino acids. Trimming removed 2 bases at V and 2 bases at J, with 9 bases between. Germline values: CDR1 LGHDT, CDR2 YNNKEL (reference sequence). DNA for the CDR3: TGTGCCAGCAGCCAACCGGGAGAGCAAGAGACCCAGTACTTC. Its translation is CASSQPGEQETQYF.

This clonotype was seen ten or more times. The chain carries TRBV12-3 or TRBV12-4 and TRBJ1-1, with TRBD1 as a possible D gene (5 bases). There are 13 residues in the CDR3. V was trimmed by 9 bases and J by 4 bases, leaving 15 bases between them. DNA for the CDR3: TGTGCCAGTATGCAAGGGGAGGGCACTGAAGCTTTCTTT. Translating it yields CASMQGEGTEAFF.

This clonotype was observed once. V is TRBV25-1 and J is TRBJ2-2, with D perhaps TRBD1 (6 bases). The CDR3 covers 14 residues. The V and J ends lost 3 bases and 7 bases respectively, with 12 bases between them. Germline values: CDR1 MGHDK, CDR2 SYGVNS. CDR3 sequence (DNA): TGTGCCAGCAGTGATCCAGGGGACCACGGGGAGCTGTTTTTT. Its protein product is CASSDPGDHGELFF.

The chain links TRBV13 to TRBJ2-5; possible D gene TRBD2, 6 bases. The V gene lost 1 base and the J gene lost 3 bases, with 9 bases spanning the gap. From germline, CDR1 is PRHDT and CDR2 FYEKMQ (reference sequence). CDR3 size: 14 residues. This CDR3 is CASSLVGGEETQYF. The CDR3 coding sequence is TGTGCCAGCAGCTTAGTTGGCGGGGAAGAGACCCAGTACTTC. Using reference TRBV13 and TRBJ2-5 for the parts outside the CDR3, the full variable domain is AAGVIQSPRHLIKEKRETATLKCYPIPRHDTVYWYQQGPGQDPQFLISFYEKMQSDKGSIPDRFSAQQFSDYHSELNMSSLELGDSALYFCASSLVGGEETQYFGPGTRLLVL.

This clonotype was detected a few times. V is TRBV20-1 and J is TRBJ2-3; 9 bases line up with TRBD2. The V segment lost 6 bases and the J segment 2 bases; nucleotides outside the gene matches: 3. Germline V gene sequence: CDR1 DFQATT, CDR2 SNEGSKA (reference sequence). CDR3 length: 13 residues. CDR3 protein: CSARTSATDTQYF. The CDR3 DNA follows: TGCAGTGCCCGGACTAGCGCCACAGATACGCAGTATTTT.

This clonotype was detected many times. The chain couples TRBV20-1 to TRBJ2-1; TRBD2 matches at 8 bases. V lost 3 bases, J lost 7 bases, and 14 bases stayed unmatched. This CDR3 comprises 16 residues. CDR1 is DFQATT, CDR2 SNEGSKA, per germline (reference sequence). This CDR3 reads CSASTIRGGLGNEQFF. As DNA, the CDR3 is TGCAGTGCTAGCACGATTCGGGGGGGCCTGGGTAATGAGCAGTTCTTC.

This clonotype occurred many times. This chain links TRBV5-5 with TRBJ1-1; 10 bases are a match to TRBD1. The germline CDR1 and CDR2 sequences are SGHKS and YYEKEE (reference sequence). V shed 3 bases and J 4 bases; nucleotides not matched to a gene: 12. The CDR3 runs to 17 residues. CDR3 DNA sequence: TGTGCCAGCAGCTCGTACTACGGACAGGGGGTGGGCACTGAAGCTTTCTTT. Translated, it gives CASSSYYGQGVGTEAFF.

This clonotype was picked up many times. The V call is TRBV6-2 or TRBV6-3, the J call TRBJ2-5, with 8 bases fitting TRBD1. The trim removed 6 bases at V and 7 bases at J, leaving 19 bases unmatched. Germline assignment: CDR1 MNHEY and CDR2 SVGEGT. The CDR3 is 17 residues long. The CDR3 here is CASSPPGQGRPMWTQYF. Written as DNA, the CDR3 is TGTGCCAGCAGCCCCCCCGGACAGGGAAGGCCGATGTGGACCCAGTACTTC.

This clonotype was found many times. The J gene is TRBJ1-4, the V gene TRBV10-1; tentatively, D is TRBD1 (5 bases). V was cut by 3 bases and J by 5 bases, with 19 bases left in between. Germline CDR1 is WNHNN and CDR2 is SYGVQD (reference sequence). The CDR3 length is 17 residues. CDR3: CASSEDSGPSENEKLFF. DNA for the CDR3: TGCGCCAGCAGTGAAGATTCGGGGCCATCAGAAAATGAAAAACTGTTTTTT.

This clonotype was detected a few times. The chain uses TRBV15 and TRBJ2-3, with D perhaps matching TRBD2 (5 bases). Trimming took off 3 bases at V and 4 bases at J, with 5 bases between the two ends. Germline CDR1 is LNHNV and CDR2 is YYDKDF (reference sequence). The length of the CDR3 is 12 residues. The CDR3 coding sequence is TGTGCCACCAGCAGGGAGGCAGATACGCAGTATTTT. Protein: CATSREADTQYF.

The sample holds a few counts of this clonotype. The V and J genes are TRBV12-3 or TRBV12-4 and TRBJ2-2; D may correspond to TRBD1 or TRBD2 (5 bases each). Trimming pared 3 bases from V and 0 bases from J, leaving 11 bases between. The length of the CDR3 is 16 residues. CDR3 sequence (DNA): TGTGCCAGCAGTTTCGAGGGACCGGCGAACACCGGGGAGCTGTTTTTT. Amino acids: CASSFEGPANTGELFF.

The chain recombines TRBV20-1 with TRBJ2-5, with 8 bases fitting TRBD1. The CDR3 totals 15 residues. J lost 0 bases, V lost 5 bases, and 8 bases had no gene match. Germline V lookup: CDR1 DFQATT, CDR2 SNEGSKA (reference sequence). The CDR3 DNA sequence: TGCAGTGCTGCTCCCGGACAGGGTTACCAAGAGACCCAGTACTTC. Encoded protein: CSAAPGQGYQETQYF.

The rearrangement joins TRBV2 to TRBJ2-7; TRBD2 might be the D (6 bases). The CDR3 is 13 amino acids. Germline assignment: CDR1 SNHLY and CDR2 FYNNEI. V was cut by 8 bases and J by 6 bases, with 17 bases left in between. The CDR3 loop reads CASRGGVVGEQYF. The CDR3 DNA follows: TGTGCCAGCCGAGGAGGGGTGGTAGGCGAGCAGTACTTC.

As to this clonotype: Given a much more abundant clone one base away, this may be a read error. The genes are TRBV29-1 and TRBJ2-3; tentative D call: TRBD2 (5 bases). This CDR3 is 10 amino acids long. Trimming removed 6 bases from V and 10 bases from J, with 11 bases in between. Germline CDR1 SQVTM, CDR2 ANQGSEA. The CDR3 coding sequence is TGCAGCGTCCCAGCGGATTCGCAGTATTTT. Amino acids: CSVPADSQYF.

This sequence joins TRBV12-3 or TRBV12-4 and TRBJ2-1, with TRBD2 identical over 7 bases. This CDR3 contains 12 residues. The junction had 11 bases not matched to a gene; V was cut back by 6 bases and J by 15 bases. The CDR3 DNA reads TGTGCCAGCAGCTCCTCGGGAGGAGACGCGTTCTTC. Encoded protein: CASSSSGGDAFF.

The table lists this clonotype with a few counts. This chain links TRBV28 with TRBJ2-5; 10 bases line up with TRBD1. CDR3 length equals 15 residues. Trimming cost V 7 bases and J 7 bases; bases outside gene matches: 12. Per germline, CDR1 MDHEN and CDR2 SYDVKM. The CDR3 DNA sequence: TGTGCCAGCACCATGACAGGGGGCGGAATTCGGACCCAGTACTTC. It is translated as CASTMTGGGIRTQYF.

This clonotype came up many times. CDR3 DNA: TGTGCCAGCAGGAGGACAGGGGGCTCGACAGATACGCAGTATTTT. It is translated as CASRRTGGSTDTQYF. This chain connects TRBV2 to TRBJ2-3, with TRBD1 identical over 11 bases. This CDR3 contains 15 residues. The germline V gene has CDR1 SNHLY and CDR2 FYNNEI. With V trimmed by 6 bases and J by 3 bases, 5 bases remained unmatched.

This clonotype was recorded a few times. CDR3 coding DNA: TGCGCCAGCAGCCAAGATGGAGTGCCTTTGCCGTTCTTC. This encodes CASSQDGVPLPFF. The J gene is TRBJ2-1, the V gene TRBV4-1; D is unresolved. The CDR3 is 13 amino acids. CDR1 MGHRA and CDR2 YSYEKL come from the germline V gene. Trimming took 0 bases from V and 15 from J, leaving 15 bases between them.

Details on this clonotype: A read error may explain this, as a much larger clone is one base away. V usage is TRBV12-3 or TRBV12-4 and J usage is TRBJ1-4; D is unclear. The CDR3 covers 16 residues. The CDR3 loop is CVSSYNQPSTNEKLFF. DNA of the CDR3: TGTGTCAGCAGTTATAACCAACCGTCAACTAATGAAAAACTGTTTTTT.

The J gene is TRBJ2-5, the V gene TRBV25-1; no reliable D call. The V end lost 3 bases, the J end lost 2 bases, and 7 bases lay between the germline ends. The CDR3 sequence is 13 residues long. CDR1 is MGHDK and CDR2 is SYGVNS in the germline V gene. The CDR3 sequence: CASSDDFQETQYF. The CDR3 DNA reads as TGTGCCAGCAGTGACGACTTTCAAGAGACCCAGTACTTC.

There are many counts of this clonotype. The genes are TRBV6-6 and TRBJ1-5, with D perhaps matching TRBD1 (6 bases). V was shortened by 6 bases and J by 3 bases, with 21 bases between the two germline ends. Germline loops: CDR1 MNHNY, CDR2 SVGAGI (reference sequence). This CDR3 has 17 residues. CDR3 loop: CASSPKMGAGDNQPQHF. The CDR3 bases are TGTGCCAGCAGCCCAAAGATGGGGGCGGGAGACAATCAGCCCCAGCATTTT.